The rows below give T cell receptor beta chains drawn from one sample of a study of shared clonotypes between healthy human individuals. Generated by immunoSEQ multiplex PCR, the TCRdb table keeps only in-frame clones and is missing some. This table holds some 800,000 clones, 80% to 95% found once. The sample comprised naive CD8+ T cells sorted from blood. The receptors derive from a man aged 30 to 45 in good health. Both conserved end residues are part of each CDR3. Each record gives: V gene, CDR3 protein.

>TRBV11-2
CASSYPRSGTANTGELFF
>TRBV5-1
CASSAGTGGAIGGANVLTF
>TRBV2
CASSEALGLSTDTQYF
>TRBV4-1
CASSQDSGLAVNEQFF
>TRBV27
CASSLYARQRYKDETQYF
>TRBV27
CASSAAGAKFGEQYF
>TRBV2
CASSPLLAGDEQYF
>TRBV11-2
CASSYDPDRYNEQFF
>TRBV7-6
CASSPRLDGSQWEKLFF
>TRBV27
CASSYSASSYNEQFF
>TRBV29-1
CSVVVGGGASGYTF
>TRBV19
CASSILSSETYEQYF
>TRBV30
CAWTPDSAAVGYTF
>TRBV2
CASRRDRSSNQPQHF
>TRBV27
CASSPRDYTDTQYF
>TRBV21-1
CASSKTGPLDYGYTF
>TRBV11-2
CASSLRARAQETQYF
>TRBV4-3
CASSQGWSVNTEAFF
>TRBV7-3
CASSPQPHGEQYF
>TRBV28
CASREDSRRNQPQHF
>TRBV11-2
CASSLGGEAFF
>TRBV6-1
CASSTGTSGYNEQFF
>TRBV7-2
CASTGGSVSYEQYF
>TRBV13
CASSTSGTPNEQFF
>TRBV27
CASSFGRADTQYF
>TRBV18
CASSLPGSTEAFF
>TRBV28
CASSLAGEYTEAFF
>TRBV11-2
CASSPSPQGPRNTEAFF
>TRBV4-3
CASSQAHRQNQPQHF
>TRBV6-1
CASSEIRVSNQPQHF
>TRBV4-1
CASSHSYEQYF
>TRBV7-2
CASSLIVLNTEAFF
>TRBV28
CASSLVDYEQYF
>TRBV6-4
CASSEVARGIYEQYF
>TRBV27
CASTGLAGAGELFF
>TRBV6-6
CASTQQNSYGYTF
>TRBV6-1
CAITGGLWDTIYF
>TRBV7-9
CATHTGTGVQVWYNEQFF
>TRBV10-3
CAISESGFGTEAFF